This is a list of T cell receptor beta chains from one sample in a study of T cell repertoires in cytomegalovirus infection. Each CDR3 protein gets one entry after TCRdb re-called the reads with MiXCR. The table has around 500,000 distinct CDR3 sequences, about 42% seen once. These receptors have no identified antigens. This material consisted of cultured PBMCs, taken from culture after CMV antigen stimulation. These receptors originate from a human donor in good health (CMV status not recorded). Some clones in this sample may be carry-over from other donors' samples. The CDR3 runs from the conserved cysteine through the conserved F or W. A D gene is named only where the DNA matches it firmly. The size field is filled for only some rows; it gives once, few, many or a size class.

TRBD1	NA	TRBJ1-1	15	TRBV13	CASSVSRDRNTEAFF	TGTGCCAGCAGCGTTTCCCGGGACAGGAACACTGAAGCTTTCTTT
NA	NA	TRBJ2-3	15	TRBV5-4	CASSSQTDPTDTQYF	TGTGCCAGCAGCTCCCAGACGGACCCCACAGATACGCAGTATTTT
NA	NA	TRBJ2-1	14	TRBV6-6	CASTRLVMINEQFF	TGTGCCAGCACCAGACTAGTAATGATCAATGAGCAGTTCTTC
NA	NA	TRBJ2-5	16	TRBV5-6	CASRGGGGGLQETQYF	TGTGCCAGCAGGGGAGGGGGGGGCGGACTCCAAGAGACCCAGTACTTC
TRBD2	NA	TRBJ2-1	18	TRBV11-2	CASSPWTSGRLSYNEQFF	TGTGCCAGCAGCCCCTGGACTAGCGGGAGACTCTCCTACAATGAGCAGTTCTTC
NA	NA	TRBJ2-1	14	TRBV6-2/TRBV6-3	CATNSPGLVNEQFF	TGTGCCACCAATTCCCCGGGACTCGTCAATGAGCAGTTCTTC
NA	few	TRBJ2-5	15	TRBV7-2	CASSPTRGAKETQYF	TGTGCCAGCAGCCCTACCCGGGGGGCAAAAGAGACCCAGTACTTC
NA	NA	TRBJ2-3	13	TRBV7-7	CASSLGFGNTQYF	TGTGCCAGCAGCTTAGGGTTCGGAAATACGCAGTATTTT
NA	NA	TRBJ2-5	11	TRBV28	CASRHVETQYF	TGTGCCAGCAGACACGTAGAGACCCAGTACTTC
NA	few	TRBJ2-5	13	TRBV12-3/TRBV12-4	CASSTGGPETQYF	TGTGCCAGCAGTACCGGGGGCCCCGAGACCCAGTACTTC
TRBD2	NA	TRBJ2-1	15	TRBV7-8	CASSSLAGGGDEQFF	TGTGCCAGCAGCTCCCTAGCGGGAGGTGGGGATGAGCAGTTCTTC
TRBD1	many	TRBJ1-5	15	TRBV4-1	CASSQECRGSQPQHF	TGCGCCAGCAGCCAAGAATGCAGGGGGTCTCAGCCCCAGCATTTT
NA	NA	TRBJ2-7	14	TRBV7-6	CASSSPPSGYEQYF	TGTGCCAGCAGCTCACCTCCTAGTGGGTACGAGCAGTACTTC
NA	few	TRBJ2-3	13	TRBV7-8	CASSFSGGDTQYF	TGTGCCAGCAGCTTTAGTGGAGGAGATACGCAGTATTTT
NA	NA	TRBJ2-1	14	TRBV15	CATSTWTDPNEQFF	TGTGCCACCAGCACCTGGACAGACCCGAATGAGCAGTTCTTC
NA	once	TRBJ1-2	14	TRBV14	CASSQDRRGFGYTF	TGTGCCAGCAGCCAAGATCGGAGAGGGTTCGGCTACACCTTC